This T cell receptor beta chain was recovered during a study of cytomegalovirus exposure and HLA in healthy donors. Study-wide results and caveats: A later look showed TCR association rates differing by HLA locus, highest for DRB1 and lowest for HLA-C. Some 17,000 TCR beta sequences were associated with HLA alleles at 0.05 false discovery rate in a later analysis. Most CMV-associated TCR beta chains appeared HLA-restricted in a later analysis. TCR beta V- and J-gene trimming, according to a later analysis, was linked to a missense DCLRE1C variant.

Notes on this clone: Its antigen is unknown.

The PCR used 60 Vbeta and 13 Jbeta primers. The repertoire was sequenced with immunoSEQ multiplex PCR; TCRdb's copy has only in-frame clones and lacks some. The sample has 55,000 to 65,000 clones, 85% to 90% seen once. The sequenced sample consisted of PBMCs. This receptor was obtained from a female donor in good health and CMV-seronegative.

The CDR3 spells CAITSGGNGDEQYF. CDR3 DNA: TGTGCCATAACATCTGGCGGGAACGGGGACGAGCAGTACTTC. The genes are TRBV6-6 and TRBJ2-7; D may be TRBD2 (6 bases). This CDR3 has 14 amino acids. Per germline, CDR1 MNHNY and CDR2 SVGAGI (reference sequence). V was pared by 10 bases and J by 5 bases, with 21 bases between.